Each of the 32 T cell receptor beta chains below was sequenced from the same sample in a study of human T cells and chemical hapten exposure. Extraction of total RNA was performed on unfractionated whole blood. Using its own MiXCR run on the 5' RACE reads, TCRdb lists one record per CDR3 protein. The sample consists of about 140,000 distinct CDR3 sequences, about 4% of them appearing once. The receptors here all came from a female donor in good health.

In this sample, this clonotype turned up many times. The rearrangement links TRBV12-3 or TRBV12-4 to TRBJ1-1; D is uncertain. The CDR3 has 11 residues. The V gene lost 3 bases and the J gene lost 7 bases, with 6 bases spanning the gap. The CDR3 region is CASSLGLEAFF. For the CDR3, the DNA is TGTGCCAGCAGTTTGGGCCTTGAAGCTTTCTTT.

V is TRBV5-1 and J is TRBJ1-1, with 7 bases that match TRBD1. The CDR3 has 14 residues. CDR1 is SGHRS and CDR2 is YFSETQ in the germline V gene. J lost 10 bases, V lost 0 bases, and 9 bases had no gene match. The CDR3 spells CASSLGQGVKGAFF. The CDR3 region has the DNA TGCGCCAGCAGCTTGGGACAGGGTGTAAAGGGAGCTTTCTTT. The variable domain in full, completed from reference TRBV5-1 and TRBJ1-1, reads KAGVTQTPRYLIKTRGQQVTLSCSPISGHRSVSWYQQTPGQGLQFLFEYFSETQRNKGNFPGRFSGRQFSNSRSEMNVSTLELGDSALYLCASSLGQGVKGAFFGQGTRLTVV.

This clonotype was found many times. The chain uses TRBV5-1 and TRBJ2-4; 7 bases map to TRBD1. The CDR3 has 15 amino acids. J lost 2 bases, V lost 4 bases, and 6 bases had no gene match. CDR1 is SGHRS, CDR2 YFSETQ, per germline. The CDR3 coding sequence is TGCGCCAGCAGCCTATTGACAGGGTCCAAAAACATTCAGTACTTC. It codes for CASSLLTGSKNIQYF.

This clonotype has a count of ten or more. The chain couples TRBV20-1 to TRBJ2-1; 7 bases match TRBD2. V lost 6 bases, J lost 6 bases, and 5 bases stayed unmatched. In germline, CDR1 is DFQATT, CDR2 SNEGSKA (reference sequence). The CDR3 is 12 residues long. CDR3 in DNA: TGCAGTGCCAGGGACTACCCCAATGAGCAGTTCTTC. Residues: CSARDYPNEQFF.

This clonotype was observed a handful of times. This chain uses TRBV2 with TRBJ1-2; no firm D call. Trimming left V 4 bases short and J 6 bases short, with 15 bases between. The CDR3 has 14 amino acids. Germline CDR1 SNHLY, CDR2 FYNNEI. The CDR3 bases are TGTGCCAGCAGTGGAATCGACGATGGCGATGGCTACACCTTC. Its protein product is CASSGIDDGDGYTF.

In this sample, this clonotype turned up many times. The rearrangement uses TRBV7-8 and TRBJ1-1, with D uncertain. The CDR3 is 18 amino acids. Trimming left V 2 bases short and J 2 bases short, with 21 bases between. Germline values: CDR1 SGHVS, CDR2 FQNEAQ. CDR3 residues: CASSLPVGQIKYNTEAFF. The CDR3 nucleotides are TGTGCCAGCAGCTTACCTGTAGGTCAGATAAAATACAACACTGAAGCTTTCTTT.

There are many counts of this clonotype. The V call is TRBV5-8, the J call TRBJ2-5, with 8 positions matching TRBD1. This CDR3 has 14 amino acids. CDR1 is SGHTS, CDR2 YDEGEE, per germline. V lost 4 bases to trimming and J lost 1 base; unmatched junction nucleotides: 3. The CDR3 coding sequence is TGTGCCAGCAGCCCCGGACAGGGCCAAGAGACCCAGTACTTC. Translating it yields CASSPGQGQETQYF.

In this sample, this clonotype turned up many times. The genes are TRBV12-3 or TRBV12-4 and TRBJ1-6; 8 bases align to TRBD1. The ends lost 4 bases at V and 6 bases at J; junction bases unmatched: 5. The CDR3 is 15 amino acids. CDR3 nucleotides: TGTGCCAGCAGTTCCGACACAGGGGGTAATTCACCCCTCCACTTT. It translates to CASSSDTGGNSPLHF.

This clonotype was seen ten or more times. This chain uses TRBV5-4 with TRBJ1-1; D not resolved. The germline gives CDR1 SGHNT, CDR2 YYREEE (reference sequence). Between the trimmed V and J ends, which lost 0 bases and 5 bases, there was a span of 23 bases. CDR3 size: 18 residues. CDR3: CASSLVFAGRTYGTEAFF. For the CDR3, the DNA is TGTGCCAGCAGCTTGGTCTTCGCCGGGCGCACTTATGGGACTGAAGCTTTCTTT.

V is TRBV5-4 and J is TRBJ2-3; D might be TRBD1 (5 bases). The germline V gene encodes CDR1 SGHNT and CDR2 YYREEE (reference sequence). The CDR3 spans 16 residues. Trimming pared 0 bases from V and 0 bases from J, leaving 11 bases between. The CDR3 is CASSLGQRTSTDTQYF. For the CDR3, the DNA is TGTGCCAGCAGCTTGGGACAGCGTACTAGCACAGATACGCAGTATTTT.

This clonotype has more than one count but fewer than ten. The chain couples TRBV20-1 to TRBJ2-1; possibly TRBD2 for D (5 bases). CDR1 and CDR2 from the germline V gene are DFQATT and SNEGSKA (reference sequence). The CDR3 has 11 residues. The ends were cut back, 6 bases at V and 7 bases at J, with 10 bases in the middle. CDR3 bases: TGCAGTGCCAAGACGGGGAATGAGCAGTTCTTC. Translation: CSAKTGNEQFF.

This clonotype was observed many times. In nucleotides, the CDR3 is TGCGCCAGCGCCGCAGGAGACTATGGCTACACCTTC. This encodes CASAAGDYGYTF. The chain has TRBV5-1 and TRBJ1-2; D is undetermined. There are 12 residues in the CDR3. Trimming stripped 7 bases from V and 3 bases from J, with 10 bases between. CDR1 SGHRS and CDR2 YFSETQ come from the germline V gene.

The rearrangement uses TRBV6-2 or TRBV6-3 and TRBJ2-1; D is perhaps TRBD1 (5 bases). The ends were cut back, 5 bases at V and 10 bases at J, with 15 bases in the middle. This CDR3 is built from 13 residues. Germline CDR1 is MNHEY and CDR2 is SVGEGT. The CDR3 here is CASSPGPLREQFF. CDR3 nucleotides: TGTGCCAGCAGTCCAGGGCCCCTGAGGGAGCAGTTCTTC.

This clonotype has at least ten counts. This chain links TRBV7-2 with TRBJ2-3; 13 bases map to TRBD2. Germline V gene data show CDR1 as SGHTA and CDR2 as FQGNSA. This CDR3 region has 16 residues. V trimming: 4 bases; J trimming: 2 bases; junction bases outside the gene matches: 3. The CDR3 DNA reads as TGTGCCAGCAGCTCACTAGCGGGGGGGGTCACAGATACGCAGTATTTT. Amino acid sequence: CASSSLAGGVTDTQYF. The full variable domain, in which reference TRBV7-2 and TRBJ2-3 provide the parts outside the CDR3, is GAGVSQSPSNKVTEKGKDVELRCDPISGHTALYWYRQSLGQGLEFLIYFQGNSAPDKSGLPSDRFSAERTGGSVSTLTIQRTQQEDSAVYLCASSSLAGGVTDTQYFGPGTRLTVL.

This chain connects TRBV4-1 to TRBJ2-1; no definite D call. The CDR3 contains 15 residues. Germline assignment: CDR1 MGHRA and CDR2 YSYEKL. Trimming cost V 0 bases and J 3 bases, with 9 bases left between them. Written as DNA, the CDR3 is TGCGCCAGCAGCCAAGAATTGCGAGACTACAATGAGCAGTTCTTC. Translated: CASSQELRDYNEQFF.

This clonotype was counted ten times or more. The chain uses TRBV6-2 or TRBV6-3 and TRBJ2-1; the D gene is possibly TRBD1 (6 bases). The V gene lost 6 bases and the J gene lost 1 base, with 25 bases spanning the gap. Germline V gene lookup returns CDR1 MNHEY and CDR2 SVGEGT. The CDR3 consists of 19 residues. Written as DNA, the CDR3 is TGTGCCAGCAGACACCTTCTAGGTAGGGGGACGGGTTCCTACAATGAGCAGTTCTTC. As protein: CASRHLLGRGTGSYNEQFF.

The table lists this clonotype with many counts. This chain joins TRBV20-1 and TRBJ2-7, with TRBD2 matching over 7 bases. Unmatched junction bases numbered 3, after V lost 1 base and J lost 3 bases. CDR1 and CDR2 from the germline V gene are DFQATT and SNEGSKA (reference sequence). CDR3 size: 13 residues. The chain's CDR3 is CSARGEGHYEQYF. The CDR3 coding sequence is TGCAGTGCTAGAGGGGAGGGGCACTACGAGCAGTACTTC.

The table lists this clonotype with many counts. The rearrangement links TRBV20-1 to TRBJ1-1; tentative D call: TRBD1 (6 bases). Germline-derived CDR1 and CDR2 are DFQATT and SNEGSKA (reference sequence). Trimming took 5 bases from V and 4 from J, leaving 14 bases between them. The CDR3 is 13 amino acids. CDR3 bases: TGCAGTGCTTACAGGGAGCGGGGCACTGAAGCTTTCTTT. Protein product: CSAYRERGTEAFF.

This clonotype was recorded at least ten times. CDR3 amino acids: CASSPSGKGNQPQHF. As DNA, the CDR3 is TGTGCCAGCAGTCCCTCAGGGAAAGGCAATCAGCCCCAGCATTTT. The genes are TRBV28 and TRBJ1-5, with TRBD1 as a possible D gene (5 bases). Germline lookup yields CDR1 MDHEN and CDR2 SYDVKM. Trimming cost V 5 bases and J 2 bases, with 13 bases left between them. The CDR3 has 15 residues.

At least ten counts were recorded for this clonotype. The chain is built from TRBV5-1 and TRBJ2-7, with D uncertain. The V gene lost 1 base and the J gene lost 2 bases, with 7 bases spanning the gap. CDR1 SGHRS and CDR2 YFSETQ come from the germline V gene. The CDR3 consists of 13 residues. DNA of the CDR3: TGCGCCAGCAGCTTGACACAAACCTACGAGCAGTACTTC. Encoded protein: CASSLTQTYEQYF.

This clonotype was counted ten times or more. The CDR3 here is CASSLNRGNEKLFF. As DNA, the CDR3 is TGTGCCAGCAGCTTAAACAGGGGGAATGAAAAACTGTTTTTT. V is TRBV7-2 and J is TRBJ1-4, with TRBD1 matching over 8 bases. Germline trimming cut 2 bases from V and 5 bases from J; bases unmatched to any gene: 1. Germline V gene data show CDR1 as SGHTA and CDR2 as FQGNSA. The CDR3 length is 14 residues.

This clonotype was seen at least ten times. The rearrangement links TRBV7-9 to TRBJ1-1, with D possibly being TRBD1 (5 bases). The CDR3 is 15 residues long. The germline V and J ends were trimmed by 2 bases and 5 bases, with 15 bases remaining between them. Per the germline V gene, CDR1 is SEHNR and CDR2 is FQNEAQ (reference sequence). The CDR3 DNA sequence: TGTGCCAGCAGCTTATGGGGCGGGGGAGTAACTGAAGCTTTCTTT. This translates into CASSLWGGGVTEAFF.

This clonotype was picked up many times. V usage is TRBV4-2 and J usage is TRBJ2-7; D call uncertain. Germline V lookup: CDR1 LGHNA, CDR2 YNFKEQ. Deletions cut 0 bases from V and 2 bases from J, with 8 bases between. This CDR3 has 14 residues. The chain's CDR3 is CASSQDAGTYEQYF. Here the CDR3 DNA reads TGTGCCAGCAGCCAAGATGCTGGGACCTACGAGCAGTACTTC.

This clonotype was recorded at least ten times. V and J are TRBV9 and TRBJ1-3, with D perhaps matching TRBD1 (6 bases). V lost 3 bases and J 0 bases, leaving 13 bases between the germline ends. The CDR3 sequence is 16 residues long. Germline V lookup: CDR1 SGDLS, CDR2 YYNGEE. CDR3 nucleotide sequence: TGTGCCAGCAGCGGTGCTACAGGGAGCTCTGGAAACACCATATATTTT. It specifies CASSGATGSSGNTIYF.

Ten or more counts support this clonotype. The genes are TRBV27 and TRBJ2-1; D may correspond to TRBD1 or TRBD2 (5 bases each). V gave up 2 bases and J gave up 2 bases, with 13 bases separating them. CDR1 is MNHEY and CDR2 is SMNVEV in the germline V gene (reference sequence). The CDR3 covers 16 residues. The CDR3 DNA follows: TGTGCCAGCAGTTTAAGCCCCGGGGACGCCTACAATGAGCAGTTCTTC. Residues: CASSLSPGDAYNEQFF.

There are many counts of this clonotype. The J gene is TRBJ2-5, the V gene TRBV3-1, with a tentative D call TRBD2 (7 bases). The germline V and J ends were trimmed by 1 base and 5 bases, with 11 bases remaining between them. CDR1 and CDR2 (germline): LGHDT, YNNKEL (reference sequence). This CDR3 is built from 14 residues. DNA for the CDR3: TGTGCCAGCAGCCAAGGAGGGGGAGGGGAGACCCAGTACTTC. It translates to CASSQGGGGETQYF.

This clonotype was detected ten times or more. The V call is TRBV7-9, the J call TRBJ2-3, with a possible D match to TRBD1 (5 bases). This CDR3 region has 13 residues. The ends were cut back, 5 bases at V and 0 bases at J, with 6 bases in the middle. Per the germline V gene, CDR1 is SEHNR and CDR2 is FQNEAQ (reference sequence). The CDR3 region has the DNA TGTGCCAGCAGCCGACAGAGCACAGATACGCAGTATTTT. Translating it yields CASSRQSTDTQYF.

A few counts support this clonotype. A read error is possible here, since a much larger clone lies one base away. The rearrangement joins TRBV7-2 to TRBJ2-5; no clear D. The CDR3 has 13 residues. Germline V lookup: CDR1 SGHTA, CDR2 FQGNSA. This CDR3 is CASTLGCQETQYF. CDR3 DNA sequence: TGTGCCAGCACCTTAGGGTGCCAAGAGACCCAGTACTTC.

At least ten counts were recorded for this clonotype. The chain carries TRBV11-1 and TRBJ1-6; 8 positions match TRBD1. The ends lost 9 bases at V and 10 bases at J; junction bases unmatched: 11. The CDR3 is made up of 14 amino acids. Germline values: CDR1 SGHAT, CDR2 FQDESV (reference sequence). CDR3 region: CASTGTGLLSPLHF. Written as DNA, the CDR3 is TGTGCCAGTACCGGGACAGGCCTCCTGTCACCCCTCCACTTT.

This clonotype occurred many times. This chain links TRBV7-9 with TRBJ1-1, with 12 bases matching TRBD1. Germline trimming cut 4 bases from V and 3 bases from J; bases unmatched to any gene: 6. The CDR3 sequence is 16 residues long. Looked up from germline, CDR1 is SEHNR and CDR2 is FQNEAQ (reference sequence). The CDR3 is CASSSGTGGGYTEAFF. CDR3 nucleotide sequence: TGTGCCAGCAGCTCGGGGACAGGGGGCGGGTACACTGAAGCTTTCTTT.

This clonotype was detected only a few times. The rearrangement joins TRBV7-9 to TRBJ2-1, with 8 bases identical to TRBD2. This CDR3 is 17 amino acids long. The junction had 18 bases not matched to a gene; V was cut back by 5 bases and J by 9 bases. Germline assignment: CDR1 SEHNR and CDR2 FQNEAQ (reference sequence). The CDR3 protein is CASSPLGAGVDRGEQFF. The CDR3 nucleotides read TGTGCCAGCAGCCCCTTAGGAGCGGGGGTGGATCGGGGTGAGCAGTTCTTC.

The table lists this clonotype with a few counts. Being one base from a much bigger clone, this may be a read error. This chain connects TRBV5-1 to TRBJ2-7; D is perhaps TRBD1 (6 bases). V was pared by 4 bases and J by 5 bases, with 16 bases between. The V gene's germline CDR1 is SGHRS and CDR2 YFSETQ. The CDR3 sequence is 14 residues long. The CDR3 DNA reads as TGCGCCAGCAGCCGCCAGGGGCCCCAAGACGAGCAGTACTTC. This gives the protein CASSRQGPQDEQYF.